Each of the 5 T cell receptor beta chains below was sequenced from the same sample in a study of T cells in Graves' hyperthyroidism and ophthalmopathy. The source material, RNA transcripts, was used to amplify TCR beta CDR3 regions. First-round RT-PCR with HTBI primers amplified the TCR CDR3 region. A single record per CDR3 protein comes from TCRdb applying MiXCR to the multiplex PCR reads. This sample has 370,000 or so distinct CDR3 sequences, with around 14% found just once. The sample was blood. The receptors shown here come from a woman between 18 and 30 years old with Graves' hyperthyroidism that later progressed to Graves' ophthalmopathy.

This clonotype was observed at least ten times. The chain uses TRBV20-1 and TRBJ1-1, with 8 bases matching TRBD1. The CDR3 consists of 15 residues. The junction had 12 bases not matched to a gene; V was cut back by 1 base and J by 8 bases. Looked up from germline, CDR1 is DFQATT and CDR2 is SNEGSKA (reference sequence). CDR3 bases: TGCAGTGCTAGAGGGGCAGGGGGCAGTCCGTCCGAAGCTTTCTTT. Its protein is CSARGAGGSPSEAFF.

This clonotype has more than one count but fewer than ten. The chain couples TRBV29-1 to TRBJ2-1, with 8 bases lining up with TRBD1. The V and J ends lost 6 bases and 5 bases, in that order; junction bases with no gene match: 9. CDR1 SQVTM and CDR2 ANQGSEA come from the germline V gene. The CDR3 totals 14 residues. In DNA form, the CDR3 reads TGCAGCGTAGTTCCAGGGGGCGCTGACAATGAGCAGTTCTTC. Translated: CSVVPGGADNEQFF.

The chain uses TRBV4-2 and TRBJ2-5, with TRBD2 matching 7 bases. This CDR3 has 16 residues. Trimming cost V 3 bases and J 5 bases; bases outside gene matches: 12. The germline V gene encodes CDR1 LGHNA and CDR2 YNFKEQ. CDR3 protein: CASSQASSGGDETQYF. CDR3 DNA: TGTGCCAGCAGCCAGGCCTCTAGCGGAGGGGATGAGACCCAGTACTTC.

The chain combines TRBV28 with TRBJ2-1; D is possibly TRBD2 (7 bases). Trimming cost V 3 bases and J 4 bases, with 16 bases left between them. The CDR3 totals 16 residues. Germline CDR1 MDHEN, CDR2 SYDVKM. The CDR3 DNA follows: TGTGCCAGCAGTTTTGGGGGGGCAAGAGGTTACAATGAGCAGTTCTTC. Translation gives CASSFGGARGYNEQFF. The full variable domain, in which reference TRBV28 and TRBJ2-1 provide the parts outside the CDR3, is DVKVTQSSRYLVKRTGEKVFLECVQDMDHENMFWYRQDPGLGLRLIYFSYDVKMKEKGDIPEGYSVSREKKERFSLILESASTNQTSMYLCASSFGGARGYNEQFFGPGTRLTVL.

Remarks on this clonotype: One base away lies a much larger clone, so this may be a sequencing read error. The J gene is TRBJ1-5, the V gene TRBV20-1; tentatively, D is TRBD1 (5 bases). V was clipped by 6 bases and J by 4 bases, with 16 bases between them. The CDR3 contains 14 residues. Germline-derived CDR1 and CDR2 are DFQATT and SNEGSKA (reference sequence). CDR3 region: CSASREIANQPQHF. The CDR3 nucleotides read TGCAGTGCGTCCAGGGAGATTGCAAATCAGCCCCAGCATTTT.